The 20 T cell receptor beta chains below all came from one sample that was sequenced in a study of blood T cell repertoires in COVID-19. Generated by immunoSEQ multiplex PCR, the TCRdb table keeps only in-frame clones and is missing some. The sample consists of fewer than 85,000 clones, about 87% of them appearing once. Sequencing used peripheral blood. Receptors originate from a human donor in a cohort sampled during active COVID-19.

This chain uses TRBV15 with TRBJ1-5, with 8 bases that match TRBD1. Per the germline V gene, CDR1 is LNHNV and CDR2 is YYDKDF (reference sequence). This CDR3 region has 18 residues. Trimming removed 1 base from V and 0 bases from J; junction bases left unmatched: 8. CDR3 in amino acids: CATSRGQGAGSSNQPQHF. The CDR3 region has the DNA TGTGCCACCAGCAGAGGCCAGGGGGCAGGATCTAGCAATCAGCCCCAGCATTTT.

This clone was recorded once. The rearrangement joins TRBV9 to TRBJ1-1; TRBD1 matches at 8 bases. CDR1 and CDR2 (germline): SGDLS, YYNGEE. This CDR3 region has 18 residues. Trimming took 0 bases from V and 1 from J; bases not matched to a gene: 11. In DNA form, the CDR3 reads TGTGCCAGCAGCGTAGATTGGACAGGGATGGTTCGGAACACTGAAGCTTTCTTT. Translation gives CASSVDWTGMVRNTEAFF.

As for this clone: One junction end disagrees with the germline gene, perhaps due to a read error. The chain has TRBV7-7 and TRBJ2-5; 10 bases are shared with TRBD2. The length of the CDR3 is 15 residues. The germline CDR1 and CDR2 sequences are SSHAT and FNYEAQ (reference sequence). The CDR3 loop is CASSLEPSGGETQYF. The DNA of the CDR3 is TGTGCTAGCAGCTTAGAGCCTAGCGGGGGAGAGACCCAGTACTTC.

The rearrangement joins TRBV5-4 to TRBJ2-7; D remains ambiguous. The CDR3 totals 14 residues. Trimming left V 0 bases short and J 3 bases short, with 10 bases between. The germline gives CDR1 SGHNT, CDR2 YYREEE (reference sequence). CDR3 sequence reads: CASSLEHSSYEQYF. In nucleotides, the CDR3 is TGTGCCAGCAGCTTGGAACATAGCAGCTACGAGCAGTACTTC.

The chain recombines TRBV9 with TRBJ1-2; maybe TRBD1 (6 bases). Per germline, CDR1 SGDLS and CDR2 YYNGEE. V lost 3 bases and J lost 7, with 16 bases in between. The CDR3 covers 14 residues. CDR3 coding DNA: TGTGCCAGCAGCGCCAACAGGGAAATGCTTGGCTACACCTTC. It is translated as CASSANREMLGYTF.

The V call is TRBV5-8, the J call TRBJ1-2, with 7 nucleotides matching TRBD1. Germline lookup yields CDR1 SGHTS and CDR2 YDEGEE. Trimming at V came to 4 bases and at J to 2 bases, leaving 5 bases not matched to a gene. The CDR3 is 14 residues long. CDR3 sequence: CASSVTGQNYGYTF. In nucleotides, the CDR3 is TGTGCCAGCAGCGTAACGGGACAGAACTATGGCTACACCTTC. Complete variable domain (other parts from reference TRBV5-8 and TRBJ1-2): EAGVTQSPTHLIKTRGQQATLRCSPISGHTSVYWYQQALGLGLQFLLWYDEGEERNRGNFPPRFSGRQFPNYSSELNVNALELEDSALYLCASSVTGQNYGYTFGSGTRLTVV.

This chain joins TRBV4-1 and TRBJ2-5, with D unclear. CDR1 MGHRA and CDR2 YSYEKL come from the germline V gene. The V gene lost 1 base and the J gene lost 0 bases, with 9 bases spanning the gap. The CDR3 contains 15 residues. CDR3 residues: CASSQAAGNQETQYF. CDR3 sequence (DNA): TGCGCCAGCAGCCAAGCGGCAGGTAACCAAGAGACCCAGTACTTC.

This chain joins TRBV19 and TRBJ2-1; D unresolved. Trimming left V 6 bases short and J 5 bases short, with 14 bases between. Germline CDR1 and CDR2: LNHDA and SQIVND (reference sequence). The CDR3 extends over 14 amino acids. CDR3 residues: CASRFHGRDNEQFF. Here the CDR3 DNA reads TGTGCCAGTAGGTTCCACGGTCGCGACAATGAGCAGTTCTTC.

The V and J genes are TRBV15 and TRBJ1-5, with D possibly being TRBD1 (6 bases). The V gene lost 1 base and the J gene lost 6 bases, with 13 bases spanning the gap. The CDR3 totals 15 residues. In germline, CDR1 is LNHNV, CDR2 YYDKDF (reference sequence). The CDR3: CATSRAAIGGQPQHF. CDR3 sequence (DNA): TGTGCCACCAGCAGAGCCGCCATAGGGGGTCAGCCCCAGCATTTT.

The V gene is TRBV28, the J gene TRBJ1-1; 7 bases fit TRBD1. The length of the CDR3 is 15 residues. V lost 6 bases, J lost 2 bases, and 9 bases stayed unmatched. Germline V lookup: CDR1 MDHEN, CDR2 SYDVKM. CDR3 DNA sequence: TGTGCCAGCAGGGCACTCGGGACAGTTAACACTGAAGCTTTCTTT. This encodes CASRALGTVNTEAFF.

This sequence joins TRBV12-5 and TRBJ2-1; 9 nucleotides align to TRBD2. The CDR3 spans 16 residues. Germline V lookup: CDR1 LGHNT, CDR2 FRNRAP. With V trimmed by 4 bases and J by 2 bases, 6 bases remained unmatched. The CDR3 DNA follows: TGTGCTAGTGGTTCGTCCGGGACTAGCCCCTACAATGAGCAGTTCTTC. Its translation: CASGSSGTSPYNEQFF.

This clone was observed once. The chain recombines TRBV19 with TRBJ2-1, with D possibly being TRBD2 (6 bases). This CDR3 is built from 15 residues. V dropped 3 bases and J dropped 0 bases, with 9 bases sitting between them. Germline V gene lookup returns CDR1 LNHDA and CDR2 SQIVND (reference sequence). The CDR3, as DNA: TGTGCCAGTAGTATCAGCGGGTTCTCCTACAATGAGCAGTTCTTC. This gives the protein CASSISGFSYNEQFF.

The chain links TRBV2 to TRBJ2-1; 14 bases map to TRBD2. This CDR3 spans 21 amino acids. After removal of 3 bases from V and 1 base from J, the junction contained 14 bases not matched to a gene. Per germline, CDR1 SNHLY and CDR2 FYNNEI. The CDR3 DNA reads TGTGCCAGCAGTGACGGACCATCCGGGACTAGCGGGAGCCGTTCCTACAATGAGCAGTTCTTC. Amino acid sequence: CASSDGPSGTSGSRSYNEQFF.

The gene calls are TRBV7-8 and TRBJ1-2; 8 bases agree with TRBD1. Germline CDR1 reads SGHVS; CDR2 reads FQNEAQ. Losses at the gene ends were 2 bases for V and 3 bases for J; bases not matched to a gene: 8. The CDR3 length is 16 residues. DNA of the CDR3: TGTGCCAGCAGCTTACGGGCAGGGGGCTCATACTATGGCTACACCTTC. It translates to CASSLRAGGSYYGYTF.

The DNA for the CDR3 is TGTGCCAGCAGTGAAGTGGCAGGGGGTCAGCCCCAGCATTTT. Translation gives CASSEVAGGQPQHF. The chain recombines TRBV2 with TRBJ1-5, with 7 positions matching TRBD1. V trimming: 1 base; J trimming: 6 bases; junction bases outside the gene matches: 3. This CDR3 has 14 amino acids. Germline V gives CDR1 SNHLY, CDR2 FYNNEI.

This rearrangement joins TRBV5-8 to TRBJ2-5; 7 bases map to TRBD2. The CDR3 sequence is 16 residues long. After removal of 0 bases from V and 2 bases from J, the junction contained 7 bases not matched to a gene. Germline assignment: CDR1 SGHTS and CDR2 YDEGEE. CDR3 bases: TGTGCCAGCAGCTTGGGGGGGGGAACCACACAAGAGACCCAGTACTTC. Residues: CASSLGGGTTQETQYF.

The chain is built from TRBV28 and TRBJ2-2, with unresolved D. This CDR3 is built from 13 residues. The V end was cut by 4 bases, the J end by 4 bases, with 7 bases between. CDR1 is MDHEN and CDR2 is SYDVKM in the germline V gene. CDR3 in DNA: TGTGCCAGCAGTTATATGGCCACCGGGGAGCTGTTTTTT. This sequence encodes CASSYMATGELFF.

J is TRBJ2-7 and V is TRBV19; possibly TRBD2 for D (5 bases). The CDR3 extends over 12 amino acids. The germline V and J ends were trimmed by 8 bases and 7 bases, with 15 bases remaining between them. Germline CDR1 reads LNHDA; CDR2 reads SQIVND (reference sequence). The CDR3 bases are TGTGCCAGTTCGTTTCGTACGGGAGAGCAGTACTTC. Encoded protein: CASSFRTGEQYF.

The chain has TRBV19 and TRBJ1-1; D may be TRBD1 (6 bases). Germline V gene data show CDR1 as LNHDA and CDR2 as SQIVND (reference sequence). V was clipped by 7 bases and J by 0 bases, with 12 bases between them. The CDR3 has 14 residues. CDR3 loop: CASMAQGMNTEAFF. CDR3 nucleotides: TGTGCCAGTATGGCTCAGGGGATGAACACTGAAGCTTTCTTT. The complete variable domain, with remaining parts taken from reference TRBV19 and TRBJ1-1, reads DGGITQSPKYLFRKEGQNVTLSCEQNLNHDAMYWYRQDPGQGLRLIYYSQIVNDFQKGDIAEGYSVSREKKESFPLTVTSAQKNPTAFYLCASMAQGMNTEAFFGQGTRLTVV.

The count of this clone is one. The chain recombines TRBV6-1 with TRBJ2-3; perhaps TRBD2 as D (6 bases). The CDR3 is 13 amino acids. Trimming shortened V by 1 base and J by 9 bases, and 11 bases separated the two germline ends. Germline values: CDR1 MNHNS, CDR2 SASEGT. This CDR3 is CASSEGRGRTQYF. The CDR3 DNA reads TGTGCCAGCAGTGAAGGGAGGGGTCGAACGCAGTATTTT.